This T cell receptor (beta chain) was sequenced in a study of beta chain features in type 1 diabetes. The V end lost 2 bases, the J end lost 0 bases, and 13 bases lay between the germline ends. The CDR3 runs 17 residues. Germline values: CDR1 SEHNR, CDR2 FQNEAQ (reference sequence). This clone was seen more than once but under ten times. Reverse transcription of all isolated RNA meant that expressed TCRB transcripts were sequenced. Clones were read by immunoSEQ multiplex PCR, and TCRdb kept only the in-frame ones, dropping some. The data hold about 370,000 clones, with roughly 16% observed a single time.

This TCR was recovered from a woman between 18 and 29 years old in good health. This chain uses TRBV7-9 with TRBJ2-2, with D unresolved. The sequenced sample was naive CD4+ T cells from blood. In nucleotides, the CDR3 is TGTGCCAGCAGCTTAAGAAATGACGGAGCGAACACCGGGGAGCTGTTTTTT. It yields the protein CASSLRNDGANTGELFF.